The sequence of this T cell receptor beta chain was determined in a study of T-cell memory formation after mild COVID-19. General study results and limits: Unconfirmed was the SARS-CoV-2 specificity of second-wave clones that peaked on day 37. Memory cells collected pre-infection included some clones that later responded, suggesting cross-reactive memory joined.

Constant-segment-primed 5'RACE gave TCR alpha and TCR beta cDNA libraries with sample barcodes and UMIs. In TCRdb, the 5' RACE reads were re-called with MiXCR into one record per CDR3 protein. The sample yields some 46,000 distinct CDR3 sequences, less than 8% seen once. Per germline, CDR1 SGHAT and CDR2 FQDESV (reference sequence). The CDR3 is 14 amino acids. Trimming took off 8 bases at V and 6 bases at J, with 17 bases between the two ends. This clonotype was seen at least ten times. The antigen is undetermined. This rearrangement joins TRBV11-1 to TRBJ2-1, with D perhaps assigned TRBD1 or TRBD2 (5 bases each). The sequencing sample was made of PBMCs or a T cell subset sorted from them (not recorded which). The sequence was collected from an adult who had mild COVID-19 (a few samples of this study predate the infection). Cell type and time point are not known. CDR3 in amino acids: CASGAGTLSNEQFF. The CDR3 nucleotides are TGTGCCAGCGGAGCCGGGACCTTGTCCAATGAGCAGTTCTTC.